The 20 T cell receptor beta chains presented below share a single source sample, sequenced in a study of PD-1 blockade in mismatch repair-deficient tumors. The table came from immunoSEQ multiplex PCR; TCRdb's copy has only in-frame clones and leaves some out. The table lists about 120,000 clones, about 88% of them singletons. Source: peripheral blood, taken roughly 70 weeks after starting pembrolizumab. These receptor sequences come from an adult with mismatch repair-deficient cancer.

The table lists this clone with a count of one. The V and J genes are TRBV30 and TRBJ2-7; weak D call: TRBD1 (6 bases). The germline V and J ends were trimmed by 4 bases and 0 bases, with 22 bases remaining between them. The CDR3 is 17 amino acids. Germline V CDR1 and CDR2: GTSNPN, SVGIG (reference sequence). CDR3 protein: CAWKPGATRKSSYEQYF. CDR3 nucleotides: TGTGCCTGGAAACCAGGGGCTACTCGAAAGAGCTCCTACGAGCAGTACTTC.

V gene TRBV19 combines with J gene TRBJ2-1; 9 bases map to TRBD2. This CDR3 contains 16 residues. With V trimmed by 1 base and J by 6 bases, 7 bases remained unmatched. Germline lookup yields CDR1 LNHDA and CDR2 SQIVND (reference sequence). The DNA of the CDR3 is TGTGCCAGTAGTATAGGGGGCGGGAGGGCCTTCAATGAGCAGTTCTTC. It specifies CASSIGGGRAFNEQFF.

The genes are TRBV30 and TRBJ2-7; D gene uncertain. In germline, CDR1 is GTSNPN, CDR2 SVGIG (reference sequence). V lost 0 bases and J 3 bases, leaving 12 bases between the germline ends. The length of the CDR3 is 14 residues. The CDR3 sequence is CAWSVGLIGYEQYF. The CDR3 DNA reads as TGTGCCTGGAGTGTAGGCCTGATCGGCTACGAGCAGTACTTC.

The chain employs TRBV5-6 and TRBJ2-5; TRBD1 matches at 9 bases. V shed 3 bases, J shed 4 bases, and the junction held 4 bases outside the gene matches. CDR3 size: 14 residues. The germline V gene encodes CDR1 SGHDT and CDR2 YYEEEE. CDR3 in amino acids: CASSWTGERETQYF. The CDR3 DNA is TGTGCCAGCAGCTGGACAGGGGAGAGAGAGACCCAGTACTTC.

The genes are TRBV29-1 and TRBJ1-2, with D possibly TRBD1 on 5 matching bases. The CDR3 spans 12 residues. From germline, CDR1 is SQVTM and CDR2 ANQGSEA. Trimming cost V 0 bases and J 8 bases, with 10 bases left between them. CDR3 nucleotide sequence: TGCAGCGTTGAAGATTTGGCAGGGGGCTACACCTTC. Amino acid sequence: CSVEDLAGGYTF. The variable domain in full, with the rest retrieved from reference TRBV29-1 and TRBJ1-2, is SAVISQKPSRDICQRGTSLTIQCQVDSQVTMMFWYRQQPGQSLTLIATANQGSEATYESGFVIDKFPISRPNLTFSTLTVSNMSPEDSSIYLCSVEDLAGGYTFGSGTRLTVV.

V usage is TRBV10-2 and J usage is TRBJ2-7; 7 bases match TRBD2. The germline V gene encodes CDR1 WSHSY and CDR2 SAAADI. V shed 5 bases and J 2 bases; nucleotides not matched to a gene: 3. The CDR3 extends over 13 amino acids. This CDR3 is CASSFGGAYEQYF. The CDR3 bases are TGCGCCAGCAGTTTTGGGGGGGCCTACGAGCAGTACTTC.

This chain uses TRBV4-3 with TRBJ2-7, with 7 nucleotides matching TRBD1. There are 15 residues in the CDR3. Germline V gene lookup returns CDR1 LGHNA and CDR2 YSLEER. Losses at the gene ends were 1 base for V and 4 bases for J; bases not matched to a gene: 7. The CDR3 loop is CASSQGTGPLYEQYF. CDR3 bases: TGCGCCAGCAGCCAAGGGACAGGTCCCTTATACGAGCAGTACTTC.

This clone was seen once. The chain has TRBV27 and TRBJ2-6, with D unclear. Looked up from germline, CDR1 is MNHEY and CDR2 is SMNVEV (reference sequence). This CDR3 has 13 amino acids. The V end lost 3 bases, the J end lost 10 bases, and 10 bases lay between the germline ends. CDR3 DNA sequence: TGTGCCAGCAGTTTTTCCTCTATAAACGTCCTGACTTTC. Its protein is CASSFSSINVLTF.

The sample holds one count of this clone. CDR3 bases: TGTGCCAGCAGTGAAGATACAGGGGGCGCCTACGAGCAGTACTTC. Translating gives CASSEDTGGAYEQYF. The rearrangement links TRBV6-1 to TRBJ2-7; 9 nucleotides match TRBD1. J was trimmed by 2 bases and V by 1 base; bases with no gene match: 3. The V gene's germline CDR1 is MNHNS and CDR2 SASEGT. The CDR3 runs 15 residues.

The chain recombines TRBV29-1 with TRBJ1-5; D ambiguous. CDR3 length: 9 residues. Looked up from germline, CDR1 is SQVTM and CDR2 is ANQGSEA. The V end lost 6 bases, the J end lost 6 bases, and 3 bases lay between the germline ends. The CDR3: CSVGQPQHF. The CDR3 DNA reads TGCAGCGTGGGTCAGCCCCAGCATTTT.

The chain carries TRBV5-4 and TRBJ2-5, with 10 bases aligning to TRBD2. The CDR3 totals 17 residues. V was pared by 1 base and J by 3 bases, with 9 bases of the junction left unmatched. In germline, CDR1 is SGHNT, CDR2 YYREEE (reference sequence). CDR3 residues: CASSLLGTSVRKETQYF. CDR3 nucleotide sequence: TGTGCCAGCAGCTTGCTTGGGACTAGCGTACGTAAAGAGACCCAGTACTTC.

The chain employs TRBV2 and TRBJ2-3, with TRBD2 matching over 10 bases. Germline trimming cut 6 bases from V and 2 bases from J; bases unmatched to any gene: 5. Germline V gene lookup returns CDR1 SNHLY and CDR2 FYNNEI. CDR3 length: 15 amino acids. The CDR3 loop reads CASRPLAGATDTQYF. The DNA of the CDR3 is TGTGCCAGCAGACCTCTAGCGGGAGCCACAGATACGCAGTATTTT.

The CDR3 DNA is TGTGCCAGCAGCACATCCGGGACAGGCAACCCCTACGAGCAGTACTTC. Amino acid sequence: CASSTSGTGNPYEQYF. V and J are TRBV11-1 and TRBJ2-7; TRBD1 aligns across 8 bases. The V gene's germline CDR1 is SGHAT and CDR2 FQDESV (reference sequence). There are 16 residues in the CDR3. V was pared by 5 bases and J by 2 bases, with 11 bases of the junction left unmatched.

The chain joins TRBV6-6 to TRBJ1-5; 10 positions agree with TRBD1. CDR3 length equals 16 residues. Germline trimming cut 5 bases from V and 5 bases from J; bases unmatched to any gene: 9. The germline V gene has CDR1 MNHNY and CDR2 SVGAGI (reference sequence). In DNA, the CDR3 is TGTGCCAGCAGTGCGCGACAGGGGGCGTTGTATCAGCCCCAGCATTTT. As protein: CASSARQGALYQPQHF.

This chain uses TRBV28 with TRBJ2-1; 7 positions match TRBD1. This CDR3 is built from 14 residues. CDR1 and CDR2 (germline): MDHEN, SYDVKM. V trimming: 6 bases; J trimming: 4 bases; junction bases outside the gene matches: 6. In DNA, the CDR3 is TGTGCCAGCAGCCCGGGACAGCTGTACAATGAGCAGTTCTTC. Residues: CASSPGQLYNEQFF.

This chain links TRBV15 with TRBJ2-7; the match to TRBD1 covers 8 bases. Germline-derived CDR1 and CDR2 are LNHNV and YYDKDF (reference sequence). This CDR3 comprises 15 residues. Germline trimming cut 5 bases from V and 0 bases from J; bases unmatched to any gene: 6. In DNA form, the CDR3 reads TGTGCCACCAGCGAGACAGGGGACAGCTCCTACGAGCAGTACTTC. Translated: CATSETGDSSYEQYF.

The V and J genes are TRBV19 and TRBJ2-7; D is unresolved. The CDR3 sequence is 14 residues long. The germline V gene encodes CDR1 LNHDA and CDR2 SQIVND (reference sequence). Between the trimmed V and J ends, which lost 1 base and 3 bases, there was a span of 10 bases. The CDR3 is CASSIAFGNYEQYF. CDR3 DNA sequence: TGTGCCAGTAGTATAGCTTTCGGAAACTACGAGCAGTACTTC.

The V gene is TRBV7-9, the J gene TRBJ1-3; D gene unclear. CDR1 is SEHNR, CDR2 FQNEAQ, per germline (reference sequence). The germline V and J ends were trimmed by 4 bases and 3 bases, with 16 bases remaining between them. This CDR3 region has 16 residues. The CDR3 nucleotides are TGTGCCAGCAGCTCCCAGCTAGCACTCGATGGAAACACCATATATTTT. This gives the protein CASSSQLALDGNTIYF.

J is TRBJ2-1 and V is TRBV4-3; no definite D call. Germline loops: CDR1 LGHNA, CDR2 YSLEER. V was cut by 4 bases and J by 1 base, with 14 bases left in between. The length of the CDR3 is 16 residues. CDR3 sequence (DNA): TGCGCCAGCAGCCTTCTACATGGCTTATCCTACAATGAGCAGTTCTTC. This sequence encodes CASSLLHGLSYNEQFF.

J is TRBJ2-1 and V is TRBV4-1; 7 bases line up with TRBD1. This CDR3 region has 16 residues. V lost 0 bases, J lost 3 bases, and 5 bases stayed unmatched. CDR1 and CDR2 from the germline V gene are MGHRA and YSYEKL. The DNA of the CDR3 is TGCGCCAGCAGCCAAGAACAGGCAGGGGGCTACAATGAGCAGTTCTTC. It translates to CASSQEQAGGYNEQFF.